This T cell receptor (beta chain) comes out of a study of blood T cell repertoires in COVID-19. Overall study context: There were acute and convalescent COVID-19 samples, and they came from the United States, Italy and Spain.

Authors' analysis steps: Counts of nucleated cells, estimated from reference gene primer amplification, were obtained. Only in-frame clones appear in the TCRdb table, and some are missing; sequencing was by immunoSEQ multiplex PCR. V, J and clone size reflect that table, while D and trimming were determined from the DNA. The table includes some 400,000 clones, around 92% detected once. Cohorts were based on clinical histories the participants reported. Two negative PCRs, clearance, or symptom resolution characterized the recovered Cohort 3 donors. This CDR3 region has 15 residues. The V gene end was trimmed by 3 bases and the J gene end by 8 bases; junction bases not matched to a gene: 7. Germline-derived CDR1 and CDR2 are SGHTA and FQGNSA.

The genes are TRBV7-2 and TRBJ1-6, with TRBD1 matching over 7 bases. The sequence was collected from a woman under 40 who had recovered from COVID-19. Input material: PBMCs or T cells enriched from blood (not recorded which). CDR3 DNA sequence: TGTGCCAGCAGCTTTGAAGGGGGCAAACATTCACCCCTCCACTTT. As protein: CASSFEGGKHSPLHF.